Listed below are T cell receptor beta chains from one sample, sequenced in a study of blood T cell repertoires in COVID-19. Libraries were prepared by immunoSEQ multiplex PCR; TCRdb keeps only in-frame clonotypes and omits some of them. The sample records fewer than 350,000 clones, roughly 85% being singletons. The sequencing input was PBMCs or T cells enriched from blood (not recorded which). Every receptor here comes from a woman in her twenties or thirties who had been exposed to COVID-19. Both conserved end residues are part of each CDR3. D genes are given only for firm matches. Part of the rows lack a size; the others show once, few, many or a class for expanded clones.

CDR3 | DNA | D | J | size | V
CASSLRRVTGANVLTF | TGTGCCAGCAGTCTCCGACGGGTGACTGGGGCCAACGTCCTGACTTTC | . | TRBJ2-6 | . | TRBV27
CASSFDRTEQYF | TGTGCCAGCAGTTTCGACAGGACCGAGCAGTACTTC | . | TRBJ2-7 | . | TRBV6-5
CASSEESGQYNEQFF | TGTGCCAGCAGTGAAGAGAGCGGCCAATACAATGAGCAGTTCTTC | . | TRBJ2-1 | once | TRBV2
CASSTTDRGLEETQYF | TGTGCCAGCAGTACTACGGACAGGGGGCTAGAAGAGACCCAGTACTTC | . | TRBJ2-5 | once | TRBV21-1
CASSASGGSTDTQYF | TGCGCCAGCAGCGCTAGCGGGGGAAGCACAGATACGCAGTATTTT | TRBD2 | TRBJ2-3 | once | TRBV10-1
CASSPSGGHKSSYNEQFF | TGTGCCAGCAGCCCAAGCGGGGGCCATAAGAGCTCCTACAATGAGCAGTTCTTC | TRBD2 | TRBJ2-1 | few | TRBV28
CASSLGTGRETQYF | TGCGCCAGCAGCCTCGGGACAGGGCGGGAGACCCAGTACTTC | TRBD1 | TRBJ2-5 | . | TRBV5-1
CASSPGSGARGEQYF | TGTGCCAGCTCACCAGGGTCAGGTGCCCGGGGGGAGCAGTACTTC | . | TRBJ2-7 | . | TRBV18
CASILSGDETQYF | TGTGCCAGCATTCTTAGCGGGGACGAGACCCAGTACTTC | TRBD2 | TRBJ2-5 | . | TRBV7-9
CASSLVAGGDVEQFF | TGCGCCAGCAGCTTGGTAGCGGGAGGGGACGTCGAGCAGTTCTTC | TRBD2 | TRBJ2-1 | . | TRBV5-1
CASSQVPGYEQYF | TGCGCCAGCAGCCAAGTCCCCGGCTACGAGCAGTACTTC | . | TRBJ2-7 | . | TRBV4-3
CASSFLPGTNEKLFF | TGTGCCAGCAGTTTCCTCCCGGGGACTAATGAAAAACTGTTTTTT | . | TRBJ1-4 | . | TRBV28
CASSSTNEGGNGYTF | TGTGCCAGCAGCTCCACCAACGAAGGAGGAAATGGCTACACCTTC | . | TRBJ1-2 | . | TRBV14
CASSLRLQGNSPLHF | TGTGCCAGCAGTTTAAGGTTGCAGGGGAATTCACCCCTCCACTTT | . | TRBJ1-6 | . | TRBV28
CASSPQGNYNEQFF | TGTGCCAGCAGCCCACAGGGAAACTACAATGAGCAGTTCTTC | . | TRBJ2-1 | . | TRBV7-2
CASSVTDSRGSSNSPLHF | TGTGCCAGCAGCGTAACAGACAGCAGGGGTTCCAGTAATTCACCCCTCCACTTT | . | TRBJ1-6 | . | TRBV9
CASSQTGSGNTIYF | TGTGCCAGCAGTCAAACAGGGTCTGGAAACACCATATATTTT | . | TRBJ1-3 | few | TRBV5-4
CASSAGTSGRRDEQFF | TGTGCCAGCAGCGCCGGGACTAGCGGGAGGAGGGATGAGCAGTTCTTC | TRBD2 | TRBJ2-1 | few | TRBV11-3
CASRTFGVAGEQFF | TGTGCCAGTAGGACTTTCGGGGTAGCAGGTGAGCAGTTCTTC | . | TRBJ2-1 | . | TRBV19
CASSDPGLALYEQYF | TGTGCCAGCTCAGACCCGGGACTAGCACTATACGAGCAGTACTTC | TRBD2 | TRBJ2-7 | . | TRBV6-5
CASSYRDRNSPLHF | TGTGCCAGCAGCTACCGGGACAGAAATTCACCCCTCCACTTT | TRBD1 | TRBJ1-6 | . | TRBV7-3
CASSIGWQGHEKLFF | TGTGCCAGTAGTATAGGATGGCAGGGGCATGAAAAACTGTTTTTT | . | TRBJ1-4 | . | TRBV19
CASRGAGEAEQYF | TGTGCCAGCAGGGGTGCCGGTGAGGCCGAGCAGTACTTC | . | TRBJ2-7 | . | TRBV27
CATYGSTGGHQPQHF | TGTGCCACCTACGGATCTACAGGGGGCCATCAGCCCCAGCATTTT | TRBD1 | TRBJ1-5 | . | TRBV27
CAISTGTSGGRSYNEQFF | TGTGCCATCAGCACCGGGACTAGCGGGGGACGCTCCTACAATGAGCAGTTCTTC | TRBD2 | TRBJ2-1 | once | TRBV10-3
CASSLGPDYGYTF | TGTGCCAGCAGCTTAGGGCCAGACTATGGCTACACCTTC | . | TRBJ1-2 | once | TRBV7-8
CATTTGKDRDTQYF | TGTGCCACTACGACAGGGAAAGATAGAGATACGCAGTATTTT | TRBD1 | TRBJ2-3 | . | TRBV24-1
CASSFQGPNYGYTF | TGTGCCAGCAGTTTTCAGGGGCCTAACTATGGCTACACCTTC | . | TRBJ1-2 | . | TRBV28
CASSQSTGTGAYGYTF | TGTGCCAGCAGCCAGTCTACCGGGACAGGGGCATATGGCTACACCTTC | TRBD1 | TRBJ1-2 | . | TRBV9
CASSPSTSGLGHTQYF | TGTGCCAGCAGCCCGTCGACTAGCGGCCTGGGACATACGCAGTATTTT | TRBD2 | TRBJ2-3 | . | TRBV4-2
CASSPLYKAGGPEAKNIQYF | TGTGCCAGCAGCCCGCTTTATAAAGCGGGAGGGCCGGAGGCCAAAAACATTCAGTACTTC | TRBD2 | TRBJ2-4 | . | TRBV7-8
CASASSGGVGELFF | TGCGCCAGCGCTTCTAGCGGGGGAGTCGGGGAGCTGTTTTTT | TRBD2 | TRBJ2-2 | few | TRBV10-1
CASSSPGVRETQYF | TGTGCCAGCAGCTCACCGGGAGTGAGGGAGACCCAGTACTTC | . | TRBJ2-5 | . | TRBV11-2
CASRKGQGDQPQHF | TGTGCCAGCAGAAAGGGACAGGGAGATCAGCCCCAGCATTTT | TRBD1 | TRBJ1-5 | . | TRBV6-6
CASLHLQERGEETQYF | TGTGCCAGCTTACATCTGCAGGAGCGGGGTGAGGAGACCCAGTACTTC | TRBD2 | TRBJ2-5 | . | TRBV7-3
CASSLGLALLAKNIQYF | TGTGCCAGTAGTCTCGGACTGGCCCTCCTAGCCAAAAACATTCAGTACTTC | . | TRBJ2-4 | . | TRBV19
CAWSDRGLTDTQYF | TGTGCCTGGAGTGACAGGGGCCTCACAGATACGCAGTATTTT | TRBD1 | TRBJ2-3 | . | TRBV30
CASRGTGYSNQPQHF | TGTGCCAGCAGAGGGACAGGCTATAGCAATCAGCCCCAGCATTTT | TRBD1 | TRBJ1-5 | . | TRBV28
CASSYRGRVGGDGYTF | TGTGCCAGCAGTTACAGGGGCAGGGTAGGGGGTGATGGCTACACCTTC | . | TRBJ1-2 | . | TRBV6-5
CASSSRGLDNSPLHF | TGTGCCAGCAGTTCGAGGGGACTGGATAATTCACCCCTCCACTTT | . | TRBJ1-6 | . | TRBV27